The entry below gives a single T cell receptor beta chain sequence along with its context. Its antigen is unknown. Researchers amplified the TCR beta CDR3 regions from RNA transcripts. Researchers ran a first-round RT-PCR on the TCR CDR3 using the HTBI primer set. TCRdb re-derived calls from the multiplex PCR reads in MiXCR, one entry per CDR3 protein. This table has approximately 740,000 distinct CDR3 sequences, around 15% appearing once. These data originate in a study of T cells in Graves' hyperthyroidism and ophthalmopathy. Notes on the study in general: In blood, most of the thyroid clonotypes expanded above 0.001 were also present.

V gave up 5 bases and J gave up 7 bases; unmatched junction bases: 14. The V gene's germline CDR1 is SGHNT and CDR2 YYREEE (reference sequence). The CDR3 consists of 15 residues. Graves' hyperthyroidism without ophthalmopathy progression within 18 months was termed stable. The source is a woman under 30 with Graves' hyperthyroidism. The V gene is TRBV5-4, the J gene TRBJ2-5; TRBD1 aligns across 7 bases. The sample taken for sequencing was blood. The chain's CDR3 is CASSSTGERIGTQYF. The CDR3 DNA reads TGTGCCAGCAGTTCTACAGGGGAGAGGATAGGGACCCAGTACTTC.